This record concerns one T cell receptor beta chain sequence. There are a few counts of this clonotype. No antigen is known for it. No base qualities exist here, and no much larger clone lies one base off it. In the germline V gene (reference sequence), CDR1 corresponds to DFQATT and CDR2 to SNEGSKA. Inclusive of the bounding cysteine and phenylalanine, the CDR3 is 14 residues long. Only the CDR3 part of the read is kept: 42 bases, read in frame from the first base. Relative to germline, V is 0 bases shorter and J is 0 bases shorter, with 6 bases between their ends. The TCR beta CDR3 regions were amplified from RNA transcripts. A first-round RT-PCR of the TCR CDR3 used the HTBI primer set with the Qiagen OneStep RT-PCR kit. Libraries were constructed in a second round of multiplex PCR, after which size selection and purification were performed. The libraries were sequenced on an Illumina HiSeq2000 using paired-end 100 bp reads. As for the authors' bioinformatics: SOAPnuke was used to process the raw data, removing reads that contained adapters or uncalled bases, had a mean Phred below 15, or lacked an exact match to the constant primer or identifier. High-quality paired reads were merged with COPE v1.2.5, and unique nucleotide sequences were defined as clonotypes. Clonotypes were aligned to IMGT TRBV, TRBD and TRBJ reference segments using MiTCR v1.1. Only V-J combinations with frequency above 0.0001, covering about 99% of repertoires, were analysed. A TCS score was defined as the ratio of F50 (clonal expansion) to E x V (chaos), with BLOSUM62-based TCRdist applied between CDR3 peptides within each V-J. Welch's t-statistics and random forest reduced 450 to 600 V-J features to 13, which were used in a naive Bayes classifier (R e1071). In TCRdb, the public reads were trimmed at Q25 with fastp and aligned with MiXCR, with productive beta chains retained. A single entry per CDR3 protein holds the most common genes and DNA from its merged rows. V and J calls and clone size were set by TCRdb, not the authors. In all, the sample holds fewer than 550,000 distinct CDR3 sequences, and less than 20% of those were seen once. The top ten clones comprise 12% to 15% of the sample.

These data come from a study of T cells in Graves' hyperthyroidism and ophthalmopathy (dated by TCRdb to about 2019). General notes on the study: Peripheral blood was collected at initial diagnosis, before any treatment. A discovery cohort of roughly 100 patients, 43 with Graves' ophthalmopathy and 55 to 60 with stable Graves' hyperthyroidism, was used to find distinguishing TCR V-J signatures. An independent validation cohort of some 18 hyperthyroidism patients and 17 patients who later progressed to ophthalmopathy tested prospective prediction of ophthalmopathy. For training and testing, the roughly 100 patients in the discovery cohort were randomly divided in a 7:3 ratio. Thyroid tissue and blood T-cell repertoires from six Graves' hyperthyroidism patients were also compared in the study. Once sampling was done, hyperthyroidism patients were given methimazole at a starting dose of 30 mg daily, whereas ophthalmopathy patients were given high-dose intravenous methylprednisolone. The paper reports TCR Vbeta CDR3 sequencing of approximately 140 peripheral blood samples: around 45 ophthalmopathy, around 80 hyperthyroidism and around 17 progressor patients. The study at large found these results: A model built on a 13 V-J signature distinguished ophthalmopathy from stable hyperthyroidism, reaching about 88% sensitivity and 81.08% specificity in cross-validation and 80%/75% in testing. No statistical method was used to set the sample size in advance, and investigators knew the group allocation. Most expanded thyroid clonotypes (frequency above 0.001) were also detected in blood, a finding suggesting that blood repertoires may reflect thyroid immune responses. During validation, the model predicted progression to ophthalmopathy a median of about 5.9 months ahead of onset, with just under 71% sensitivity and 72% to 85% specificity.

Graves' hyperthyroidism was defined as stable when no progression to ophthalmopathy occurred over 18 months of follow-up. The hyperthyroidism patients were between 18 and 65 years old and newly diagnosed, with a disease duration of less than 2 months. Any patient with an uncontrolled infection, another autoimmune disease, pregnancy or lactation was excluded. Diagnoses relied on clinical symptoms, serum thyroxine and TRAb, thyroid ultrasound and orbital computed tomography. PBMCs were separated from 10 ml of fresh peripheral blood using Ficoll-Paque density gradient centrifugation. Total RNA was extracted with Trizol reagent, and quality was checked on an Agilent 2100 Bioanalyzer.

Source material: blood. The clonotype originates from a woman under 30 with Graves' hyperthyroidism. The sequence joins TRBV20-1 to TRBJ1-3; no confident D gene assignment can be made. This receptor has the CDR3 CSAREGSSGNTIYF. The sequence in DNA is TGCAGTGCTAGAGAAGGCAGCTCTGGAAACACCATATATTTT.